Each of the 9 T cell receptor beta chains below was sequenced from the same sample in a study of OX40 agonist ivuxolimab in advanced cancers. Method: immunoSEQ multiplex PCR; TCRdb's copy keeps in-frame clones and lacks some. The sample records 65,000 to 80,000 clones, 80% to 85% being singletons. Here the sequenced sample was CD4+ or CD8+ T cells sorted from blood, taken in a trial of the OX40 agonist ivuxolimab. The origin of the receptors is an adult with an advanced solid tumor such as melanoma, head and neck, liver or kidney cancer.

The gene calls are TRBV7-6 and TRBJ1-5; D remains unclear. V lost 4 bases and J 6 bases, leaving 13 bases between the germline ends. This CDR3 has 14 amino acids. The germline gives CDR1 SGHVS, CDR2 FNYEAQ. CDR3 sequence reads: CASSSTEGAQPQHF. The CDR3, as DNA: TGTGCCAGCAGCTCCACCGAGGGAGCTCAGCCCCAGCATTTT.

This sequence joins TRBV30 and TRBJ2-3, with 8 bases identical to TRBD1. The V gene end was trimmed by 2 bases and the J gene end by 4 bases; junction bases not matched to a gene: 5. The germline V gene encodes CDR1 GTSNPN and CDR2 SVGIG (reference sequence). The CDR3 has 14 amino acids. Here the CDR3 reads CAWSWSGGADTQYF. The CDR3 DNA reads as TGTGCCTGGAGTTGGTCAGGGGGCGCAGATACGCAGTATTTT.

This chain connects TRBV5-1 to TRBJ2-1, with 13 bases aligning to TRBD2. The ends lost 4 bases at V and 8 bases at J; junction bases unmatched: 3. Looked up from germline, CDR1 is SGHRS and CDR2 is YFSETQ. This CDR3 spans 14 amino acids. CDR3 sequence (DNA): TGCGCCAGCAGCGGACTAGCGGGGGAGGATGAGCAGTTCTTC. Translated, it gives CASSGLAGEDEQFF.

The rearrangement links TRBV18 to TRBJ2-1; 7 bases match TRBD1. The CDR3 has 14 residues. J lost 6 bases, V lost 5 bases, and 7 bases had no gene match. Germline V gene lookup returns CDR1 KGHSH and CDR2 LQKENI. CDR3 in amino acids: CASSSSTGTNEQFF. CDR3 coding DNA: TGTGCCAGCTCAAGTTCGACAGGGACCAATGAGCAGTTCTTC. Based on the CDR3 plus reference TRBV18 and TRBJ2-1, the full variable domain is NAGVMQNPRHLVRRRGQEARLRCSPMKGHSHVYWYRQLPEEGLKFMVYLQKENIIDESGMPKERFSAEFPKEGPSILRIQQVVRGDSAAYFCASSSSTGTNEQFFGPGTRLTVL.

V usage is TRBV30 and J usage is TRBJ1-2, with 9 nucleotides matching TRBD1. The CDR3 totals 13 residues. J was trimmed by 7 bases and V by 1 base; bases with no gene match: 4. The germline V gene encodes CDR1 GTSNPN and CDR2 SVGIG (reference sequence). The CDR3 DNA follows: TGTGCCTGGAGTGGGACAGGGGAGGTTGGCTACACCTTC. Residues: CAWSGTGEVGYTF.

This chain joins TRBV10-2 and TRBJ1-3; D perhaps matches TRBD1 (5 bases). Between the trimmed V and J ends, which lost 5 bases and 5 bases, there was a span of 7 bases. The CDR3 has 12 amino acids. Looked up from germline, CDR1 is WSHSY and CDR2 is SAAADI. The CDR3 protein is CASSWDRNTIYF. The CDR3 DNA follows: TGCGCCAGCAGTTGGGACCGAAACACCATATATTTT.

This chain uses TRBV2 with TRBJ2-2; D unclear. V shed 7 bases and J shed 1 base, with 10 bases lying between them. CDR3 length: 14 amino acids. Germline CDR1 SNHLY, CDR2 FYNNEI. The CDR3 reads CASKESQNTGELFF. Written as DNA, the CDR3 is TGTGCCAGCAAGGAGTCACAGAACACCGGGGAGCTGTTTTTT.

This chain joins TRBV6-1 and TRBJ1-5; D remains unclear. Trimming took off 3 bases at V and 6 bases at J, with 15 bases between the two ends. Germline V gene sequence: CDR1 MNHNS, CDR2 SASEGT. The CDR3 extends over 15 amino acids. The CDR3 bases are TGTGCCAGCAGTGAGTTTGGCGTCCTAGGTCAGCCCCAGCATTTT. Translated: CASSEFGVLGQPQHF.

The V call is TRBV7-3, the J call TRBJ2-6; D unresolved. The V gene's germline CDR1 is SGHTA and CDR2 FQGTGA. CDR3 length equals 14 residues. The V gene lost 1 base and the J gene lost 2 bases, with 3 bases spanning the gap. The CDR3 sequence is CASSLNPGANVLTF. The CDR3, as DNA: TGTGCCAGCAGCTTAAACCCTGGGGCCAACGTCCTGACTTTC.